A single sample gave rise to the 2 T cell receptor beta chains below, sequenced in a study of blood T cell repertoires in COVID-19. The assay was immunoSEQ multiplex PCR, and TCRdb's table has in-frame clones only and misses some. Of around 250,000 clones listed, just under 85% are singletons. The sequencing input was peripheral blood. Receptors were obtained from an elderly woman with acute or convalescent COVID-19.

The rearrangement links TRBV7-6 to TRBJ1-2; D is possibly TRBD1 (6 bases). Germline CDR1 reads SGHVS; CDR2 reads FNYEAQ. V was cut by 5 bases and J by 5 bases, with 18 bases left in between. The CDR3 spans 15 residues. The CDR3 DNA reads TGTGCCAGCAGCCCCAGACAGGCGCCGCAGTATGGCTACACCTTC. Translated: CASSPRQAPQYGYTF. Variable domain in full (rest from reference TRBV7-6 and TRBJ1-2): GAGVSQSPRYKVTKRGQDVALRCDPISGHVSLYWYRQALGQGPEFLTYFNYEAQQDKSGLPNDRFSAERPEGSISTLTIQRTEQRDSAMYRCASSPRQAPQYGYTFGSGTRLTVV.

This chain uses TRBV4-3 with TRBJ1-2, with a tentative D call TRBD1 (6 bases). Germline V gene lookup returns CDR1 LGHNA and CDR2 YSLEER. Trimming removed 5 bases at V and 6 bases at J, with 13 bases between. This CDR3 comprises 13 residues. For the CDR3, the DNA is TGCGCCAGCAGCTCACGGGACACCGATGGCTACACCTTC. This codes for CASSSRDTDGYTF.